This T cell receptor (beta chain) was sequenced in a study of beta chain features in type 1 diabetes (dated by TCRdb to about 2018). Regarding the complete study: Mean age, gender distribution, total cell number and subset yield were not different between patients and healthy donors. A total of roughly 99,000,000 sorted cells were examined across all samples, and the number of cells per subset was strongly correlated with RNA yield. Whereas all 30 or so donors provided naive and central memory subsets, regulatory and stem cell-like memory subsets were isolated from just 8 patients and roughly 8 healthy donors. In the study, recently diagnosed type 1 diabetes patients and matched healthy donors were compared on the TCRB repertoires of their sorted circulating CD4+ T cell subsets. What the study reported, not specific to this receptor: PCR might favor shorter templates, but patient and control samples were amplified and corrected together, so any skew would affect both groups equally. Naive, central memory and regulatory TCRB repertoires appeared to be more similar among patients than among healthy donors. In all four CD4+ subsets, TCRB CDR3 length was moderately but significantly shorter in type 1 diabetes patients. Because the HLA sub-analyses included only small numbers of individuals, any influence of HLA type on TCRB rearrangement was left unresolved. Because cDNA rather than genomic DNA was sequenced, highly expressing activated cells could have been over-represented, although no difference in activation and CD3 levels was found between groups. At VDJ recombination sites, type 1 diabetes patients had fewer insertions and more deleted nucleotides, which implies abnormalities in thymic rearrangement.

From each donor, a single peripheral blood sample of 95 to 150 mL on average was drawn into heparinised tubes. A BD FACSAria II was used to sort naive, central memory, regulatory and stem cell-like memory CD4+ T cells with a panel that included CD45RO, CCR7, CD25, CD127, CD95 and CD27. Purity was above 95% for every sorted population. PBMCs were isolated right away by Lymphoprep density gradient centrifugation and were stained directly, without culture. Samples were stained and sorted in pairs, with one healthy donor and one patient per experiment, so that batch effects were minimized. The entire amount of isolated RNA was reverse transcribed using the High Capacity cDNA Reverse Transcription Kit, so the sequenced TCRB transcripts were expressed ones. Deep immunoSEQ sequencing was applied to naive, central memory and regulatory T cell samples, giving an average of around 4 million total reads per sample. Sorted cells were lysed in RLT buffer and RNA was extracted with DNase-treated RNeasy Micro or Mini kits, depending on cell number. Each cell subset was processed separately to prevent cross-contamination, with patient and healthy donor samples processed together. Using the immunoSEQ multiplex PCR, TCRB sequences were amplified from cDNA into 87-bp fragments spanning the CDR3 region. Amplicons were sequenced on the Illumina HiSeq platform. From the authors' description of their analysis: Synthetic template baselines were used to correct PCR bias computationally, reads within Hamming distance 2 were collapsed, and singletons that could not be merged were discarded. Reads were aligned to IMGT to assign V, D and J genes, CDR3 length, and insertions or deletions at six rearrangement sites. Within each subset, clonotype counts were normalized to the number of sorted cells before true diversity and Gini coefficients were calculated with the tcR R package. The overlap coefficient, calculated on TCRB nucleotide sequences, was used to quantify repertoire sharing. Out-of-frame TCRB sequences from naive cells were analyzed as a proxy for the pre-selection repertoire. Sourced from immuneACCESS, this table was stored by TCRdb with only in-frame sequences that have V and J called. A share of the clones is absent; for the studies checked, an unresolved V gene accounts for under half, and the remainder has no known explanation. The V and J calls and the clone size are those of that table, but D and trimming were determined from the DNA. The sample table records hundreds of thousands of clones; roughly 16% of these occur just once. The ten largest clones capture about 0.097% of the sample.

Worth noting for this clone: Its antigen is unknown. Per-base quality was not reported, and no clone a single base away is much larger than it.

Including the terminal cysteine and phenylalanine, the CDR3 comprises 14 residues. Only CDR3 DNA remains: 42 bases, in frame from the first base. CDR1 and CDR2 were assigned from the germline V gene as MNHEY and SVGAGI. The junction carries 11 bases between V and J, which are trimmed by 4 bases and 2 bases respectively. This clonotype originated in a man younger than 35 in good health. The source material was naive CD4+ T cells from blood. The cell subset or site label of this sample denotes: true naive CD4+ T cells. Recombination connected TRBV6-5 to TRBJ2-5, and perhaps TRBD2 as D gene, on 5 matching bases. The DNA is TGTGCCAGCAGTTCGGCGGGCCGTCAAGAGACCCAGTACTTC. Protein translation: CASSSAGRQETQYF.